This TCR beta chain was sequenced for a study of T cells in localized non-small cell lung cancer. The CDR3 runs 14 residues. The trim removed 7 bases at V and 5 bases at J, leaving 7 bases unmatched. Germline CDR1 is SGHRS and CDR2 is YFSETQ. This clone was recorded only once. Here immunoSEQ multiplex PCR was the method, and the copy in TCRdb shows in-frame clones only, minus some. The table lists 30,000 to 40,000 clones, more than 75% of them singletons. The sequence was obtained from a male donor aged 60 or over with stage II squamous cell lung carcinoma. This chain links TRBV5-1 with TRBJ2-7; 12 bases agree with TRBD1. Here the sequenced sample was peripheral blood, taken before any cancer treatment. The CDR3 DNA is TGCGCCAGCTCCCCCGGGACAGGGGGCAACGAGCAGTACTTC. Residues: CASSPGTGGNEQYF.